This T cell receptor beta chain was profiled in a study of Ad26.COV2.S vaccination and SARS-CoV-2 variants. Across the study: The Ad26.COV2.S arm of the COV1001 trial was where the donor was placed. Into the muscle, Ad26.COV2.S was dosed once or twice, 56 days apart. The study's findings and limits: While placebo recipients had lower spike-specific TCR breadth, vaccine recipients had more.

A remark on this clone: Its target is not known.

Sample treatment: 19 received Ad26.COV2.S at low or high dose, single or two shots; roughly five received placebo; per-sample allocation not given. Samples came from day 63 after the first vaccine or placebo injection. Based in Boston, the donor was an adult of 18-55 years. Germline values: CDR1 SQVTM, CDR2 ANQGSEA. After removal of 3 bases from V and 4 bases from J, the junction contained 6 bases not matched to a gene. The CDR3 spans 15 residues. Here immunoSEQ multiplex PCR was the method, and the copy in TCRdb shows in-frame clones only, minus some. The data show 350,000 to 450,000 clones, with roughly 90% seen just once and over 1.5% held by the top ten.

The sample was peripheral blood, taken in a trial of Ad26.COV2.S vaccine versus placebo. V usage is TRBV29-1 and J usage is TRBJ2-5; TRBD2 matches at 12 bases. The source of this sequence is a person between 18 and 60 years old who received the Ad26.COV2.S COVID-19 vaccine or a placebo. CDR3 sequence (DNA): TGCAGCGTTGAGGCTAGCGGGAGGGCCGGAGAGACCCAGTACTTC. Translating it yields CSVEASGRAGETQYF.